The clone carrying this T cell receptor beta chain showed up just once. Original analysis: Scientists estimated how many nucleated cells there were by amplifying reference gene primers. The repertoire was sequenced with immunoSEQ multiplex PCR; TCRdb's copy has only in-frame clones and lacks some. V and J calls and clone size are those listed in that table; D and trimming were worked out from the DNA. The sample lists around 46,000 clones; approximately 85% were seen once. This record comes from a study of blood T cell repertoires in COVID-19. Study information: From the United States, Italy and Spain came samples of acute and convalescent COVID-19. From T cells, B-cell-depleted T cells, or PBMCs came the material, which was cDNA or gDNA.

The V end lost 6 bases, the J end lost 8 bases, and 19 bases lay between the germline ends. The CDR3 is 15 amino acids. CDR1 SEHNR and CDR2 FQNEAQ come from the germline V gene (reference sequence). The source of this sequence is a human donor in a cohort sampled during active COVID-19. The donor label of this sample is uncertain. The chain has TRBV7-9 and TRBJ1-4; D perhaps matches TRBD1 (6 bases). Sequenced: peripheral blood. CDR3 sequence: CASRPPGQWGEKLFF. The CDR3 coding sequence is TGTGCCAGCAGGCCTCCGGGACAATGGGGGGAAAAACTGTTTTTT.